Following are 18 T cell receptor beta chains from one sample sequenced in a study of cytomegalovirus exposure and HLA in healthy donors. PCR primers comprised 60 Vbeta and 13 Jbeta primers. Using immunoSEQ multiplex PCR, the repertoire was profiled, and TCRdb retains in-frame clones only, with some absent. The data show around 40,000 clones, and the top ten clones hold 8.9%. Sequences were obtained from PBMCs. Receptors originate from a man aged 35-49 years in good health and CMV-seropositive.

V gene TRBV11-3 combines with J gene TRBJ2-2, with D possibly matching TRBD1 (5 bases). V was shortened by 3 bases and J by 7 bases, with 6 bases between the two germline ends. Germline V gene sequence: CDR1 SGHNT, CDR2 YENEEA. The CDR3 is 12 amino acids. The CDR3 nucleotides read TGTGCCAGCAGCTTTCAGGGCGGGGAGCTGTTTTTT. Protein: CASSFQGGELFF. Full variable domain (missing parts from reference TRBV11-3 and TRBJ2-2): EAGVVQSPRYKIIEKKQPVAFWCNPISGHNTLYWYLQNLGQGPELLIRYENEEAVDDSQLPKDRFSAERLKGVDSTLKIQPAELGDSAVYLCASSFQGGELFFGEGSRLTVL.

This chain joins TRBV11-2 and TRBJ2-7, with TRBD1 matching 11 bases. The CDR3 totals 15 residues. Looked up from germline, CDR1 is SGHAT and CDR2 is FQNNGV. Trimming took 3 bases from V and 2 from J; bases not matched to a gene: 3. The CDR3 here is CASSFGTGGTYEQYF. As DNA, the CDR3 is TGTGCCAGCAGCTTTGGGACAGGGGGAACCTACGAGCAGTACTTC.

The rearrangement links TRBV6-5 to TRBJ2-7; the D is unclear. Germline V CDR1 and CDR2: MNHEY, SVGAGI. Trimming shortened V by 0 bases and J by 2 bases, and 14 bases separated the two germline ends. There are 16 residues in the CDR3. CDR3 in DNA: TGTGCCAGCAGTTACTCGGCAGCTGCGGAGCCCTACGAGCAGTACTTC. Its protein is CASSYSAAAEPYEQYF.

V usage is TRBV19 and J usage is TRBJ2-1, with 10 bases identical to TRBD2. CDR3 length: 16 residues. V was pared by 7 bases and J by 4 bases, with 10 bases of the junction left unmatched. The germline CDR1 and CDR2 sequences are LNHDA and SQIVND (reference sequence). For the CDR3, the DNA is TGTGCCAGTACCCATACCCGGACTAGCGGATACAATGAGCAGTTCTTC. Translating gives CASTHTRTSGYNEQFF. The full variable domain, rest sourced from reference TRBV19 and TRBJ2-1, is DGGITQSPKYLFRKEGQNVTLSCEQNLNHDAMYWYRQDPGQGLRLIYYSQIVNDFQKGDIAEGYSVSREKKESFPLTVTSAQKNPTAFYLCASTHTRTSGYNEQFFGPGTRLTVL.

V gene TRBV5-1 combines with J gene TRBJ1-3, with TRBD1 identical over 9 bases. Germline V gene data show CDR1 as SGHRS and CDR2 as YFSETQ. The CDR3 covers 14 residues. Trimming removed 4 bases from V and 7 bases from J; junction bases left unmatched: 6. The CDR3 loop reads CASSRGQGLNTIYF. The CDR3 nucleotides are TGCGCCAGCAGCCGGGGACAGGGTTTGAACACCATATATTTT.

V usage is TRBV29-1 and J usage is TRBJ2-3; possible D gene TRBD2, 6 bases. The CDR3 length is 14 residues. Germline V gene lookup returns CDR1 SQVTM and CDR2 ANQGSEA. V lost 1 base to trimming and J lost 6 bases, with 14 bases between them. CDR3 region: CSVEGDSRRDTQYF. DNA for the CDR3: TGCAGCGTTGAAGGGGACTCCCGGAGGGATACGCAGTATTTT.

The CDR3 region has the DNA TGTGCCAGCAGCCCGGGACAGCTGACTGGAAACACCATATATTTT. Translation gives CASSPGQLTGNTIYF. The genes are TRBV5-4 and TRBJ1-3, with 7 positions matching TRBD1. Germline assignment: CDR1 SGHNT and CDR2 YYREEE (reference sequence). The trim removed 4 bases at V and 2 bases at J, leaving 6 bases unmatched. This CDR3 spans 15 amino acids. Using reference TRBV5-4 and TRBJ1-3 for the parts outside the CDR3, the full variable domain is ETGVTQSPTHLIKTRGQQVTLRCSSQSGHNTVSWYQQALGQGPQFIFQYYREEENGRGNFPPRFSGLQFPNYSSELNVNALELDDSALYLCASSPGQLTGNTIYFGEGSWLTVV.

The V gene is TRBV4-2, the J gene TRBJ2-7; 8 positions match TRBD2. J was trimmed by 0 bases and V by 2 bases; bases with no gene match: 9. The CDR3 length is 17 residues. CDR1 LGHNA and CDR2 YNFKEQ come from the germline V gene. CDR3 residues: CASSQRVGTSGSYEQYF. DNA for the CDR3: TGTGCCAGCAGCCAACGTGTCGGAACTAGCGGCTCCTACGAGCAGTACTTC.

The CDR3 DNA reads TGTGCCTGGAGACTCGGGGGTTTGTCCTACGAGCAGTACTTC. It yields the protein CAWRLGGLSYEQYF. The chain links TRBV30 to TRBJ2-5; tentatively, D is TRBD2 (6 bases). The J call may be mistaken, given a closer DNA end match to TRBJ2-7. The CDR3 covers 14 residues. Looked up from germline, CDR1 is GTSNPN and CDR2 is SVGIG (reference sequence).

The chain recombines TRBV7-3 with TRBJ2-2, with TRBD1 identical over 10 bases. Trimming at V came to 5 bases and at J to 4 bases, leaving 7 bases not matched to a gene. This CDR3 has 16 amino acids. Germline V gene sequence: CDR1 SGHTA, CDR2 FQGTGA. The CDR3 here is CASSPGGTGVTGELFF. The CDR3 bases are TGTGCCAGCAGCCCAGGGGGGACAGGGGTCACCGGGGAGCTGTTTTTT.

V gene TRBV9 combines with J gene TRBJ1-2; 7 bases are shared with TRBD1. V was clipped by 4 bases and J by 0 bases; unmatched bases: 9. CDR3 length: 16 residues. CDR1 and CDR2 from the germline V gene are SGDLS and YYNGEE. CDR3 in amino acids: CASSSRDRQPNYGYTF. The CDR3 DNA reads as TGTGCCAGCAGCTCCCGGGACAGACAACCTAACTATGGCTACACCTTC.

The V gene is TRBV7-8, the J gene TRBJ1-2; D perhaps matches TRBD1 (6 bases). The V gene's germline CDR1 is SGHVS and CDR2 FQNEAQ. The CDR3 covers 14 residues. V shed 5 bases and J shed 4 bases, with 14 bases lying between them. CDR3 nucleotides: TGTGCCAGCAGCCCCACCCCGGACAGCTATGGCTACACCTTC. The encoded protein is CASSPTPDSYGYTF.

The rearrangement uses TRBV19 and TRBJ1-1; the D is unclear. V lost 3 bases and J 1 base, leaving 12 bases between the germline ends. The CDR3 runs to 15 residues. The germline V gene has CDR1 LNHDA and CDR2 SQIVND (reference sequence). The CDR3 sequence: CASSIGGSGNTEAFF. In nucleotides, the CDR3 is TGTGCCAGTAGTATTGGAGGGAGCGGGAACACTGAAGCTTTCTTT.

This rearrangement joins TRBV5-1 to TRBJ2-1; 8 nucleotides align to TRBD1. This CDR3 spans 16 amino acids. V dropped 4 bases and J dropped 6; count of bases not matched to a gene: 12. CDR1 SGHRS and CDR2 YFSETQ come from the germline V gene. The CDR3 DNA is TGCGCCAGCAGCCCTACTGAGACAGGGGATGGCAATGAGCAGTTCTTC. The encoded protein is CASSPTETGDGNEQFF.

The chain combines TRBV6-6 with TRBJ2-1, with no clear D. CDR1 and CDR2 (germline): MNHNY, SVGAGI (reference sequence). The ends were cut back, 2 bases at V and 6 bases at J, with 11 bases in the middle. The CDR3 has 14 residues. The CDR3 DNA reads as TGTGCCAGCAGTTACCCTATAGAAACCAATGAGCAGTTCTTC. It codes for CASSYPIETNEQFF.

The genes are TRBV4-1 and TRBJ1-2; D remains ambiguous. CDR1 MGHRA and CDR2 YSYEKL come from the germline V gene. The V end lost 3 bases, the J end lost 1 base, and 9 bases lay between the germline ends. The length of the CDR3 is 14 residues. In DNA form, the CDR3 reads TGCGCCAGCAGCCATCCGGACTTTAACTATGGCTACACCTTC. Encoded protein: CASSHPDFNYGYTF.

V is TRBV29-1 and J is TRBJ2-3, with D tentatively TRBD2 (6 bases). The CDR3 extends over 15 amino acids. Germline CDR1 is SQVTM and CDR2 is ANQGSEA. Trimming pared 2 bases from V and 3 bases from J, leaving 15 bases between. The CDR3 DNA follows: TGCAGCGTTGAATCGTTCTGGGAGGAGACAGATACGCAGTATTTT. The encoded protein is CSVESFWEETDTQYF.

In nucleotides, the CDR3 is TGTGCCAGCAGTATAGGACTAGCGGGAGCACAGTTCTTC. This sequence encodes CASSIGLAGAQFF. The chain joins TRBV6-4 to TRBJ2-1, with 13 bases fitting TRBD2. V was pared by 5 bases and J by 13 bases, with 5 bases of the junction left unmatched. Germline values: CDR1 MRHNA, CDR2 SNTAGT. This CDR3 contains 13 residues.